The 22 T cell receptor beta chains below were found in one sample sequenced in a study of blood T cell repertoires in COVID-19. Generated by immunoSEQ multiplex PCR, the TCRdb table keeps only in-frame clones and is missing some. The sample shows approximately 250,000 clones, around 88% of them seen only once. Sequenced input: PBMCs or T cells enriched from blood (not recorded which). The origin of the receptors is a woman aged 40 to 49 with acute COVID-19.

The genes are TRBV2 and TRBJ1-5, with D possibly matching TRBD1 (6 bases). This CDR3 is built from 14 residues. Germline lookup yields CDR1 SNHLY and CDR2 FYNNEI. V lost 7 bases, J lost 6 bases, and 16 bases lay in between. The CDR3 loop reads CASNEGQPVQPQHF. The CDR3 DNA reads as TGTGCCAGCAACGAAGGACAGCCCGTTCAGCCCCAGCATTTT.

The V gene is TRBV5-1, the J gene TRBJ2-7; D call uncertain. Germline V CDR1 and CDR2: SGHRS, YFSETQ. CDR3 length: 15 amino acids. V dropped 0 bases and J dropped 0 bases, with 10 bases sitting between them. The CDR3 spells CASSLGSGVSYEQYF. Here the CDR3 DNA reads TGCGCCAGCAGCTTGGGATCAGGCGTCTCCTACGAGCAGTACTTC.

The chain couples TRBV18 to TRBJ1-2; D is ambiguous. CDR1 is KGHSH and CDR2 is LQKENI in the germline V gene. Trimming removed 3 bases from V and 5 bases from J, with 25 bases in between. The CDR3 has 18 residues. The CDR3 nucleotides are TGTGCCAGCTCACCGTCGGGAACAGATCGACCGGGTGGGTATGGCTACACCTTC. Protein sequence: CASSPSGTDRPGGYGYTF.

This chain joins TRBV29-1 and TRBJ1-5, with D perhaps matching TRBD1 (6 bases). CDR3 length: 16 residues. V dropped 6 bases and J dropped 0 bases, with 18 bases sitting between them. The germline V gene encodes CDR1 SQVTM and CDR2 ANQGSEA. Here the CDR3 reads CSVAEGQSNSNQPQHF. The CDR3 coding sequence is TGCAGCGTGGCCGAAGGACAGTCAAATAGCAATCAGCCCCAGCATTTT.

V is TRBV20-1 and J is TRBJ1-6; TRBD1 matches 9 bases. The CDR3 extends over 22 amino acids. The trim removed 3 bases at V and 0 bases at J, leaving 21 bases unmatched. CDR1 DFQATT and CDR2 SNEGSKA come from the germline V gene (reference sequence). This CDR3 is CSASDRPGQGFSISSYNSPLHF. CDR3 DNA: TGCAGTGCTAGTGACCGGCCGGGACAGGGCTTCTCTATAAGCTCCTATAATTCACCCCTCCACTTT.

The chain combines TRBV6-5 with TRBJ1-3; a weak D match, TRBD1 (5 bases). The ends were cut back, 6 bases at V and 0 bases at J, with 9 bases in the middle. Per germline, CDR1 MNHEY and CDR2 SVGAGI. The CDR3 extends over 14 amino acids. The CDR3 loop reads CASSPGHSGNTIYF. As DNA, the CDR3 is TGTGCCAGCAGCCCCGGACACTCTGGAAACACCATATATTTT.

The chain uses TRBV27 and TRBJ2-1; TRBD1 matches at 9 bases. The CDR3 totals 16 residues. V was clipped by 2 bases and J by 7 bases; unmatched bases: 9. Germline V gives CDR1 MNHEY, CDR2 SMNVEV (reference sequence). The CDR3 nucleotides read TGTGCCAGCAGTTTACATGGGACAGGGTCGATGAATGAGCAGTTCTTC. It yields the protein CASSLHGTGSMNEQFF.

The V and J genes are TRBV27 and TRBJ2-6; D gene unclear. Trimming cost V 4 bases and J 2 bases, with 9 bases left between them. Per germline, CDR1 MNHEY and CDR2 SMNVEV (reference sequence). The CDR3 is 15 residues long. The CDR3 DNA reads TGTGCCAGCAGTTCCAGGTTTACTGGGGCCAACGTCCTGACTTTC. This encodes CASSSRFTGANVLTF.

This CDR3 is CASSPDGFYNEQFF. The CDR3, as DNA: TGTGCCAGCAGCCCCGACGGGTTTTACAATGAGCAGTTCTTC. This chain connects TRBV7-9 to TRBJ2-1; D is ambiguous. This CDR3 region has 14 residues. The V gene lost 5 bases and the J gene lost 4 bases, with 12 bases spanning the gap. CDR1 is SEHNR, CDR2 FQNEAQ, per germline (reference sequence).

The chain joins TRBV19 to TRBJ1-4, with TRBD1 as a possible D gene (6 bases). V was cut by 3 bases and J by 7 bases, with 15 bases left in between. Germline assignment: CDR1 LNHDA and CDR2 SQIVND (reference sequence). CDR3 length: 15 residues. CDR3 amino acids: CASSIGGQLSEKLFF. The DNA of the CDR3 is TGTGCCAGTAGTATCGGGGGGCAGCTGAGTGAAAAACTGTTTTTT.

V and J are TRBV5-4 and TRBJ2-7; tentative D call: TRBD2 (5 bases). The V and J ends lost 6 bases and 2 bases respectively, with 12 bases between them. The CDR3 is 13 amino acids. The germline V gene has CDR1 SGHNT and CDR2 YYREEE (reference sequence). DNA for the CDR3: TGTGCCAGCACAACCCCGAGGGCCTACGAGCAGTACTTC. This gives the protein CASTTPRAYEQYF.

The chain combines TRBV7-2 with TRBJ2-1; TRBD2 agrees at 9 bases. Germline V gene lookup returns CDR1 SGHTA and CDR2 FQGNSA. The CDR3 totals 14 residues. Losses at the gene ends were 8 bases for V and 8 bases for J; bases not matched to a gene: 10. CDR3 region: CASSRTSARYEQFF. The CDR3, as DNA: TGTGCCAGCTCCCGGACTAGCGCCCGATATGAGCAGTTCTTC. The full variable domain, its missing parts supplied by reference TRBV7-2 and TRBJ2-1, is GAGVSQSPSNKVTEKGKDVELRCDPISGHTALYWYRQSLGQGLEFLIYFQGNSAPDKSGLPSDRFSAERTGGSVSTLTIQRTQQEDSAVYLCASSRTSARYEQFFGPGTRLTVL.

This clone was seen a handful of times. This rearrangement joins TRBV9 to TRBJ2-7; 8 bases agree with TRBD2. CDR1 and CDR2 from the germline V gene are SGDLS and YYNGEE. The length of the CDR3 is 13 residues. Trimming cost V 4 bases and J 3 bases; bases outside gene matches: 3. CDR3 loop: CASSPSGSYEQYF. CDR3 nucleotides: TGTGCCAGCAGCCCCAGCGGGAGCTACGAGCAGTACTTC.

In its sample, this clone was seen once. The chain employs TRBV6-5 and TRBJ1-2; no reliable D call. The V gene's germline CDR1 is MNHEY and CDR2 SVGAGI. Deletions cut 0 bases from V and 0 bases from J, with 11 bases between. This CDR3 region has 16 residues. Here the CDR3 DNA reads TGTGCCAGCAGTTACTCGCAGACGGAGCCTAACTATGGCTACACCTTC. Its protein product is CASSYSQTEPNYGYTF.

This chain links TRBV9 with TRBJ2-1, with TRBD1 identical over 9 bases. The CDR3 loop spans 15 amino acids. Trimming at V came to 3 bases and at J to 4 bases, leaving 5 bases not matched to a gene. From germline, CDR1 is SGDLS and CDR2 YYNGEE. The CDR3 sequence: CASSARDRAYNEQFF. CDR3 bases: TGTGCCAGCAGCGCCCGGGACAGGGCTTACAATGAGCAGTTCTTC.

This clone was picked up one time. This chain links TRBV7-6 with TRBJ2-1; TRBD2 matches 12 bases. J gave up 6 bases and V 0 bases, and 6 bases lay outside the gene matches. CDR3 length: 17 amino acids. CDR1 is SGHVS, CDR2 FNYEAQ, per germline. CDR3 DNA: TGTGCCAGCAGCTTAGCAAGACTAGCGGGAGCGACCAATGAGCAGTTCTTC. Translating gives CASSLARLAGATNEQFF.

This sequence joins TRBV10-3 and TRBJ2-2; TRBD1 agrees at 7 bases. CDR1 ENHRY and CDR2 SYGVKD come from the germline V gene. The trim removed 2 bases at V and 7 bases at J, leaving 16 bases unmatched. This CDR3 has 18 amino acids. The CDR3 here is CAISEARHRGNAGGELFF. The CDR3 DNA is TGTGCCATCAGTGAGGCTCGCCACAGGGGAAATGCGGGCGGGGAGCTGTTTTTT.

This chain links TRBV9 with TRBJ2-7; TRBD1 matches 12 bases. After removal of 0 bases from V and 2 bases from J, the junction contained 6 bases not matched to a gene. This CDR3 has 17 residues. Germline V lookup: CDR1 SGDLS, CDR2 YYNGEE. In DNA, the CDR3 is TGTGCCAGCAGCGTAGGGATCGGGGACAGGGGGCCCTACGAGCAGTACTTC. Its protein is CASSVGIGDRGPYEQYF.

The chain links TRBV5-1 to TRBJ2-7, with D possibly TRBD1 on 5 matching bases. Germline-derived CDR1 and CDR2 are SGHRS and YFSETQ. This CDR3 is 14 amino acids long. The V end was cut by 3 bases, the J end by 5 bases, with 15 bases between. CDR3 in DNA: TGCGCCAGCAGCTGGGGTGACAGAATCGACGAGCAGTACTTC. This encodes CASSWGDRIDEQYF.

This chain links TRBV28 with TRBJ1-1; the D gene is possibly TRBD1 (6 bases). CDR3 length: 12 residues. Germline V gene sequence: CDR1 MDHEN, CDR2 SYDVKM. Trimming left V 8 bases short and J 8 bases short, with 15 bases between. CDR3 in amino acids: CASFTPGTEAFF. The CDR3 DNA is TGTGCCAGCTTCACCCCAGGGACAGAAGCTTTCTTT.

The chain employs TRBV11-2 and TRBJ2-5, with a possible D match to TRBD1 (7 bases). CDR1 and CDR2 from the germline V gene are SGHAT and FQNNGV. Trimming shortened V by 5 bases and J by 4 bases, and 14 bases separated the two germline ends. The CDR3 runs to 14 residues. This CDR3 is CASSGGTVGETQYF. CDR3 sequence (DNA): TGTGCCAGCAGCGGCGGGACAGTTGGAGAGACCCAGTACTTC.

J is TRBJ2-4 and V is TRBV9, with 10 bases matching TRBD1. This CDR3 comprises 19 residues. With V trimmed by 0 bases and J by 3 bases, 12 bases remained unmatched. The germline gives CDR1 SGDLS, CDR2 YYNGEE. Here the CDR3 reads CASSVGGRGQGYIKNIQYF. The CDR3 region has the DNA TGTGCCAGCAGCGTAGGGGGTAGGGGACAGGGGTACATCAAAAACATTCAGTACTTC.